This TCR beta chain originates from a study of metastatic and nonmetastatic thyroid tumors. Overall study: Comparison of repertoires was carried out across blood and tumor or nodule tissue from malignant and benign thyroid patients. Findings of the study overall: Benign nodules reportedly had significantly lower TCR beta diversity than malignant thyroid tumors in blood and tumor.

As processed by the authors: For papillary thyroid cancer, a distant-metastasis classifier was constructed from CDR3 differences observed across clinicopathological groups. From the PCR reads, TCRdb re-called clones with MiXCR. The V and J calls come from TCRdb's annotation, not from the publication. The sample has 9,000 to 13,000 clones; roughly 28% are singletons. This clone is labeled medium-sized. Its antigen is unknown. No treatment of any kind had been given to any patient before thyroid surgery. The specimen sequenced was tumor tissue. This TCR derives from a female donor with papillary thyroid cancer or a benign thyroid nodule (not recorded which). Some clones in this sample may be carry-over from other donors' samples.

In DNA, the CDR3 is TGTGCCAGCGCCACGGGAGTGGGTGAGACCCAGTACTTC. Its translation: CASATGVGETQYF. This sequence joins TRBV2 and TRBJ2-5, with D tentatively TRBD2 (6 bases). The germline V and J ends were trimmed by 8 bases and 5 bases, with 15 bases remaining between them. Germline loops: CDR1 SNHLY, CDR2 FYNNEI. This CDR3 is 13 amino acids long.